These T cell receptor beta chains were read from a single sample in a study of T cell responses to AZD1222 COVID-19 vaccine. Data came from immunoSEQ multiplex PCR; TCRdb stores just in-frame clones and leaves some out. The table lists approximately 140,000 clones, about 93% of them singletons. The material was peripheral blood, obtained on day 0 of AZD1222 vaccination. The receptors were sampled from an adult in good health. CDR3s include the opening cysteine and the closing phenylalanine or tryptophan. The D gene is left open where the match is weak. Size tells how often a clone was seen (once, few, many) or the class of an expanded clone, and some rows leave it out.

>NA|TRBJ1-4|TRBV6-1|NA
TGTGCCAGCAGTCGGACGGAGCTTAATGAAAAACTGTTTTTT
CASSRTELNEKLFF
>NA|TRBJ1-3|TRBV5-5|NA
TGTGCCAGCAGCTTGGAAGCCACATCGGGAAACACCATATATTTT
CASSLEATSGNTIYF
>NA|TRBJ1-2|TRBV7-2|NA
TGTGCCAGCAGCTTAGGGGGGTCCCAGGGGTATCGGAACTATGGCTACACCTTC
CASSLGGSQGYRNYGYTF
>NA|TRBJ1-2|TRBV29-1|NA
TGCAGCGTTGAAGGGGCGTCAGGGAAATCCTATGGCTACACCTTC
CSVEGASGKSYGYTF
>NA|TRBJ1-5|TRBV6-2/TRBV6-3|TRBD1
TGTGCCAGCAGTTTCTCCCGGGACAGGGGGATTAGTAGGAATCAGCCCCAGCATTTT
CASSFSRDRGISRNQPQHF
>NA|TRBJ1-2|TRBV4-1|NA
TGCGCCAGCAGCCAAGTATTAGGGAGTGGCTACACCTTC
CASSQVLGSGYTF
>NA|TRBJ1-5|TRBV2|NA
TGTGCCACCGCGAGGGAATTCAATCAGCCCCAGCATTTT
CATAREFNQPQHF
>NA|TRBJ2-1|TRBV10-3|TRBD2
TGTGCCATCAGCTCCGGGACTAGCGGGAGAGGCAATGAGCAGTTCTTC
CAISSGTSGRGNEQFF
>NA|TRBJ2-3|TRBV18|NA
TGTGCCAGCTCACCATCGGTGGACCTGACGGATACGCAGTATTTT
CASSPSVDLTDTQYF
>NA|TRBJ1-2|TRBV20-1|NA
TGCAGTGCTAAGGAGTTGTTTGGCTACACCTTC
CSAKELFGYTF
>NA|TRBJ1-2|TRBV7-3|NA
TGTGCCAGCAGCCTAGGGGGAGATGGCTACACCTTC
CASSLGGDGYTF
>NA|TRBJ2-1|TRBV3-1/TRBV3-2|NA
TGTGCCAGCAGCCGACCCACAGGGATAAACAATGAGCAGTTCTTC
CASSRPTGINNEQFF
>NA|TRBJ1-3|TRBV3-1/TRBV3-2|NA
TGTGCCAGCAGCCAAGCTTCTGGAAACACCATATATTTT
CASSQASGNTIYF
>once|TRBJ2-1|TRBV19|TRBD2
TGTGCCAGTAGTGTTTCCGGGACTACCGCCGAGCAGTTCTTC
CASSVSGTTAEQFF
>NA|TRBJ1-1|TRBV11-2|NA
TGTGCCAGCAGCTTAGGGATCTCGAACACTGAAGCTTTCTTT
CASSLGISNTEAFF
>NA|TRBJ1-1|TRBV20-1|NA
TGCAGTGCTAGAGATCAATTCGTAGCTTTCTTT
CSARDQFVAFF
>once|TRBJ2-3|TRBV10-2|TRBD1
TGCGCCAGCAGTGGAGGGGGCAGAGATACGCAGTATTTT
CASSGGGRDTQYF
>NA|TRBJ1-2|TRBV4-1|NA
TGCGCCAGCAGCCAGCGATATGGGGGAGGAGGCTATGGCTACACCTTC
CASSQRYGGGGYGYTF
>NA|TRBJ1-2|TRBV5-4|NA
TGTGCCAGCAGCCAGCGGCGGGAATCCTATGGCTACACCTTC
CASSQRRESYGYTF
>NA|TRBJ2-2|TRBV9|TRBD2
TGTGCCAGCAGCGTAGTCCCGGGGGGGAGCACCGGGGAGCTGTTTTTT
CASSVVPGGSTGELFF
>medium-sized|TRBJ1-2|TRBV6-2/TRBV6-3|NA
TGTGCCAGCAGTTACCGGCCCTGGGACTATGGCTACACCTTC
CASSYRPWDYGYTF
>once|TRBJ2-3|TRBV5-4|TRBD2
TGTGCCAGCAGCCCGGGACTAGCGGGGGGGCGCACAGATACGCAGTATTTT
CASSPGLAGGRTDTQYF
>NA|TRBJ1-5|TRBV6-5|TRBD1
TGTGCCAGCAGTAACAGGGGTGAACAGCCCCAGCATTTT
CASSNRGEQPQHF
>NA|TRBJ1-1|TRBV5-1|TRBD1
TGCGCCAGCGGGACAGGGGCGAACACTGAAGCTTTCTTT
CASGTGANTEAFF